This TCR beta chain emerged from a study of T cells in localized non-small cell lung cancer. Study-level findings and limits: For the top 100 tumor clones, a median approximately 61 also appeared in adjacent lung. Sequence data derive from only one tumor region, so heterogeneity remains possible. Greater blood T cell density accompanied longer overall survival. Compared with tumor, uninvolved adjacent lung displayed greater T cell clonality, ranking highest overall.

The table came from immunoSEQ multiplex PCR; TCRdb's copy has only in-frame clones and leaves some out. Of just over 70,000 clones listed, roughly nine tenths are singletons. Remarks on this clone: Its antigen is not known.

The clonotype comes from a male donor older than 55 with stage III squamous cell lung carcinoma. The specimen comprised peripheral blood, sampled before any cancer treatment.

The CDR3 loop reads CASSIRQARTAGYTF. CDR3 bases: TGTGCCAGCAGCATTCGACAGGCCCGGACGGCTGGCTACACCTTC. V is TRBV5-4 and J is TRBJ1-2; tentative D call: TRBD1 (6 bases). This CDR3 has 15 residues. Germline V gives CDR1 SGHNT, CDR2 YYREEE (reference sequence). V lost 4 bases and J 7 bases, leaving 20 bases between the germline ends.